These 21 T cell receptor beta chains share one sample of origin, sequenced in a study of blood T cells in healthy people across ages. Combining a sample-barcoded 5' primer with a J-beta primer mix, a second PCR ran for about 7 to 12 cycles. From the 5' RACE reads, TCRdb called clonotypes with MiXCR, one entry per CDR3 protein. The profile shows around 1.5 million distinct CDR3 sequences, around 59% of them singletons. What was sequenced was blood. The source of these receptors is a man aged 18 to 35 in good health.

The J gene is TRBJ2-1, the V gene TRBV6-5, with D tentatively TRBD1 (6 bases). The CDR3 totals 14 residues. The germline V gene has CDR1 MNHEY and CDR2 SVGAGI. Trimming pared 2 bases from V and 3 bases from J, leaving 8 bases between. The CDR3 protein is CASSYADSYNEQFF. The DNA of the CDR3 is TGTGCCAGCAGTTACGCGGACAGCTACAATGAGCAGTTCTTC.

This clonotype has more than one count but fewer than ten. The genes are TRBV2 and TRBJ2-3; D gene ambiguous. The V gene lost 1 base and the J gene lost 0 bases, with 14 bases spanning the gap. Germline V gene data show CDR1 as SNHLY and CDR2 as FYNNEI. The CDR3 consists of 17 residues. The CDR3 nucleotides are TGTGCCAGCAGTGAAGTGATCCGGCTGACTAGCACAGATACGCAGTATTTT. Amino acids: CASSEVIRLTSTDTQYF. The full variable domain, with the rest looked up from reference TRBV2 and TRBJ2-3, is EPEVTQTPSHQVTQMGQEVILRCVPISNHLYFYWYRQILGQKVEFLVSFYNNEISEKSEIFDDQFSVERPDGSNFTLKIRSTKLEDSAMYFCASSEVIRLTSTDTQYFGPGTRLTVL.

The chain couples TRBV7-2 to TRBJ2-1, with a possible D match to TRBD2 (6 bases). Germline CDR1 is SGHTA and CDR2 is FQGNSA. The CDR3 length is 15 residues. V dropped 4 bases and J dropped 4 bases, with 14 bases sitting between them. The CDR3 bases are TGTGCCAGCAGCTCTACTAGCTCAGTGTACAATGAGCAGTTCTTC. It is translated as CASSSTSSVYNEQFF.

The chain carries TRBV6-2 or TRBV6-3 and TRBJ2-5; D gene unclear. V was cut by 0 bases and J by 5 bases, with 4 bases left in between. Germline V gene data show CDR1 as MNHEY and CDR2 as SVGEGT. The length of the CDR3 is 12 residues. The CDR3 loop reads CASSYSFETQYF. The DNA for the CDR3 is TGTGCCAGCAGTTACTCTTTCGAGACCCAGTACTTC.

This clonotype was counted a few times. The chain has TRBV30 and TRBJ2-7, with a weak D call TRBD2 (5 bases). The last part of the DNA fits TRBJ2-5 better; the J call may be wrong. The CDR3 length is 12 residues. Germline-derived CDR1 and CDR2 are GTSNPN and SVGIG (reference sequence). The CDR3 loop is CAVEGGQETQYF. The CDR3 nucleotides read TGTGCCGTTGAAGGAGGCCAAGAGACCCAGTACTTC.

J is TRBJ1-5 and V is TRBV2; the match to TRBD1 covers 7 bases. The V gene end was trimmed by 7 bases and the J gene end by 7 bases; junction bases not matched to a gene: 7. CDR3 size: 13 residues. Germline CDR1 and CDR2: SNHLY and FYNNEI. As DNA, the CDR3 is TGTGCCAGCAAAGGGGGCTGGGGACAGCCCCAGCATTTT. It specifies CASKGGWGQPQHF.

This clonotype was seen just once. The chain is built from TRBV19 and TRBJ2-4; 13 nucleotides match TRBD2. Losses at the gene ends were 3 bases for V and 3 bases for J; bases not matched to a gene: 11. CDR1 is LNHDA and CDR2 is SQIVND in the germline V gene (reference sequence). This CDR3 has 19 residues. The CDR3 sequence is CASSIPGLAGEEDKNIQYF. The CDR3, as DNA: TGTGCCAGTAGTATCCCCGGACTAGCGGGAGAGGAGGACAAAAACATTCAGTACTTC. The variable domain in full, with the rest retrieved from reference TRBV19 and TRBJ2-4, is DGGITQSPKYLFRKEGQNVTLSCEQNLNHDAMYWYRQDPGQGLRLIYYSQIVNDFQKGDIAEGYSVSREKKESFPLTVTSAQKNPTAFYLCASSIPGLAGEEDKNIQYFGAGTRLSVL.

The chain couples TRBV6-5 to TRBJ1-1; D might be TRBD1 (5 bases). Germline V lookup: CDR1 MNHEY, CDR2 SVGAGI. V was cut by 5 bases and J by 0 bases, with 22 bases left in between. This CDR3 has 18 residues. CDR3 region: CASSNQGRVGGLNTEAFF. The CDR3 DNA sequence: TGTGCCAGCAGTAACCAAGGGAGGGTTGGGGGACTGAACACTGAAGCTTTCTTT.

The rearrangement joins TRBV28 to TRBJ2-7; perhaps TRBD1 as D (6 bases). CDR1 is MDHEN and CDR2 is SYDVKM in the germline V gene. Deletions cut 5 bases from V and 0 bases from J, with 17 bases between. This CDR3 has 16 residues. The DNA of the CDR3 is TGTGCCAGCAGTCCACCCGGACAGTGTTGCTCCTACGAGCAGTACTTC. Amino acids: CASSPPGQCCSYEQYF.

This chain links TRBV10-3 with TRBJ1-5; 7 positions agree with TRBD1. Germline CDR1 is ENHRY and CDR2 is SYGVKD. The CDR3 contains 17 residues. Trimming cost V 5 bases and J 3 bases; bases outside gene matches: 13. This chain's CDR3 is CAISPTSHGTANQPQHF. CDR3 in DNA: TGTGCCATCAGTCCTACCTCCCACGGGACAGCCAATCAGCCCCAGCATTTT.

The chain has TRBV28 and TRBJ2-1, with TRBD1 identical over 7 bases. Trimming removed 6 bases from V and 8 bases from J; junction bases left unmatched: 10. The length of the CDR3 is 14 residues. Germline V lookup: CDR1 MDHEN, CDR2 SYDVKM. The chain's CDR3 is CASSRRQGTHEQFF. DNA for the CDR3: TGTGCCAGCAGCAGACGACAGGGCACGCATGAGCAGTTCTTC.

This chain connects TRBV11-1 to TRBJ1-1; 12 nucleotides line up with TRBD1. J lost 5 bases, V lost 7 bases, and 11 bases had no gene match. The CDR3 sequence is 16 residues long. The germline gives CDR1 SGHAT, CDR2 FQDESV (reference sequence). In nucleotides, the CDR3 is TGTGCCAGCACTCCCTCCGGGACAGGGGGCGTTACTGAAGCTTTCTTT. It translates to CASTPSGTGGVTEAFF.

J is TRBJ2-1 and V is TRBV29-1; the D is unclear. The V and J ends lost 7 bases and 1 base respectively, with 11 bases between them. Germline values: CDR1 SQVTM, CDR2 ANQGSEA. This CDR3 is 13 amino acids long. The CDR3 loop reads CSGSRASYNEQFF. In DNA, the CDR3 is TGCAGCGGGAGTAGGGCATCCTACAATGAGCAGTTCTTC.

In its sample, this clonotype was seen a few times. The CDR3 loop is CASSPPGHYEQYF. The CDR3 DNA reads as TGTGCCAGCAGCCCCCCGGGGCACTACGAGCAGTACTTC. The V and J genes are TRBV7-2 and TRBJ2-7, with D perhaps matching TRBD1 or TRBD2 (5 bases each). This CDR3 has 13 amino acids. Germline V gene lookup returns CDR1 SGHTA and CDR2 FQGNSA. The V gene lost 5 bases and the J gene lost 3 bases, with 11 bases spanning the gap.

This rearrangement joins TRBV6-1 to TRBJ2-3, with D possibly matching TRBD1 (6 bases). Germline CDR1 MNHNS, CDR2 SASEGT. V was cut by 4 bases and J by 10 bases, with 12 bases left in between. The CDR3 length is 12 residues. The CDR3 coding sequence is TGTGCCAGCAGTGGAATACAGGGCCCGCAGTATTTT. Its translation: CASSGIQGPQYF.

In this sample, this clonotype turned up once. The chain recombines TRBV28 with TRBJ1-5; D gene unclear. V lost 6 bases and J lost 2, with 11 bases in between. CDR1 is MDHEN, CDR2 SYDVKM, per germline. The CDR3 is made up of 14 amino acids. CDR3 protein: CASRKRVGNQPQHF. The CDR3 DNA sequence: TGTGCCAGCAGGAAAAGGGTCGGCAATCAGCCCCAGCATTTT.

The chain carries TRBV5-1 and TRBJ2-5, with TRBD2 matching over 7 bases. The CDR3 runs 16 residues. V trimming: 0 bases; J trimming: 5 bases; junction bases outside the gene matches: 10. Germline-derived CDR1 and CDR2 are SGHRS and YFSETQ. The CDR3 DNA follows: TGCGCCAGCAGCTTGGGGAAAGGGCGGGGGTCGGAGACCCAGTACTTC. Amino acid sequence: CASSLGKGRGSETQYF.

The V call is TRBV11-3, the J call TRBJ2-1; possible D gene TRBD2, 5 bases. Trimming took off 5 bases at V and 5 bases at J, with 13 bases between the two ends. The CDR3 length is 14 residues. Looked up from germline, CDR1 is SGHNT and CDR2 is YENEEA. The CDR3 nucleotides are TGTGCCAGCAGCCCGCACACTAGAGACAATGAGCAGTTCTTC. It encodes CASSPHTRDNEQFF.

The chain has TRBV20-1 and TRBJ2-5; D is perhaps TRBD2 (5 bases). The J call is doubtful: the DNA matches TRBJ2-7 better. Looked up from germline, CDR1 is DFQATT and CDR2 is SNEGSKA (reference sequence). This CDR3 is 15 amino acids long. CDR3 protein: CSARGGNAGPYEQYF. CDR3 nucleotide sequence: TGCAGTGCTAGAGGAGGGAATGCGGGCCCCTACGAGCAGTACTTC.

The chain combines TRBV5-1 with TRBJ2-5, with D hard to call. The J call may be wrong; the DNA end is better matched by TRBJ2-7. The CDR3 is made up of 13 amino acids. Germline V gene lookup returns CDR1 SGHRS and CDR2 YFSETQ. The CDR3 here is CASSFWSMGEQYF. Written as DNA, the CDR3 is TGCGCCAGCAGCTTCTGGTCGATGGGCGAGCAGTACTTC.

The rearrangement joins TRBV6-5 to TRBJ2-5; 9 nucleotides line up with TRBD1. The J call may be in error: the DNA end matches TRBJ2-7 better. CDR3 length: 15 amino acids. Germline CDR1 MNHEY, CDR2 SVGAGI. CDR3 coding DNA: TGTGCCAGCAGTCGGGACAGGGACACTACCTACGAGCAGTACTTC. This gives the protein CASSRDRDTTYEQYF.